This T cell receptor beta chain derives from a study of blood T cells in healthy people across ages. Turning to the study itself: Template switching captured about one barcoded beta molecule per two T cells.

CDR3 length: 14 amino acids. The germline V gene encodes CDR1 MGHRA and CDR2 YSYEKL. The V gene lost 0 bases and the J gene lost 3 bases, with 9 bases spanning the gap. PCR was performed a second time for about 6 to 12 cycles using a sample-barcoded 5' primer and a J-beta primer mix. Per-sample output comprised a minimum of 2.5 million paired-end reads containing CDR3. Each CDR3 protein is one row after TCRdb ran MiXCR on the 5' RACE reads. Of over a million distinct CDR3 sequences listed, less than 50% are singletons. In this sample, this clonotype turned up a few times. The sequenced material came from blood. The V gene is TRBV4-1, the J gene TRBJ2-7; no clear D gene. The source is a woman in her sixties in good health. The CDR3 loop reads CASSQEWRYYEQYF. The CDR3 region has the DNA TGCGCCAGCAGCCAAGAGTGGCGCTACTACGAGCAGTACTTC.